The 9 T cell receptor beta chains below all came from one sample that was sequenced in a study of blood T cell repertoires in COVID-19. Some clones are missing from TCRdb's copy, which holds only in-frame ones; the method was immunoSEQ multiplex PCR. The sample lists about 220,000 clones; approximately 83% were seen once. The specimen sequenced was PBMCs or T cells enriched from blood (not recorded which). All receptors come from a woman in her thirties or forties with acute COVID-19.

The CDR3 here is CASSFSGAGNQPQHF. The CDR3 coding sequence is TGTGCCAGCAGCTTCTCAGGGGCAGGCAATCAGCCCCAGCATTTT. V is TRBV7-9 and J is TRBJ1-5, with D perhaps TRBD1 (6 bases). V gave up 3 bases and J gave up 2 bases, with 11 bases separating them. Per germline, CDR1 SEHNR and CDR2 FQNEAQ (reference sequence). CDR3 length: 15 amino acids.

V usage is TRBV24-1 and J usage is TRBJ2-1; 8 bases match TRBD1. The CDR3 has 15 residues. J lost 7 bases, V lost 5 bases, and 9 bases had no gene match. The germline V gene has CDR1 KGHDR and CDR2 SFDVKD. The CDR3 DNA follows: TGTGCCACCAGTGGATATGACAGGGGATTGAATGAGCAGTTCTTC. Encoded protein: CATSGYDRGLNEQFF.

The chain joins TRBV6-5 to TRBJ1-1, with 9 bases identical to TRBD1. Germline CDR1 MNHEY, CDR2 SVGAGI. The CDR3 sequence is 13 residues long. V dropped 4 bases and J dropped 8; count of bases not matched to a gene: 5. CDR3 in DNA: TGTGCCAGCAGTTCCGGGACAGGGCTCGAAGCTTTCTTT. Translated: CASSSGTGLEAFF.

A word on this clone: The same CDR3 is also encoded by other DNA sequences in this sample. V and J are TRBV7-2 and TRBJ2-3, with 7 bases fitting TRBD1. The CDR3 runs 15 residues. Germline V gene lookup returns CDR1 SGHTA and CDR2 FQGNSA. V lost 1 base and J lost 1; bases outside the gene matches: 2. The CDR3 reads CASSLDRGGTDTQYF. CDR3 coding DNA: TGTGCCAGCAGCTTAGACAGGGGAGGCACAGATACGCAGTATTTT. The entire variable domain, with the rest obtained from reference TRBV7-2 and TRBJ2-3, is as follows: GAGVSQSPSNKVTEKGKDVELRCDPISGHTALYWYRQSLGQGLEFLIYFQGNSAPDKSGLPSDRFSAERTGGSVSTLTIQRTQQEDSAVYLCASSLDRGGTDTQYFGPGTRLTVL.

The rearrangement uses TRBV11-2 and TRBJ2-7, with D perhaps TRBD1 (5 bases). Germline CDR1 reads SGHAT; CDR2 reads FQNNGV. V was clipped by 1 base and J by 7 bases, with 17 bases between them. This CDR3 spans 15 amino acids. CDR3 nucleotide sequence: TGTGCCAGCAGCTTAGGGAGTCAGGGTGTGAGGGAGCAGTACTTC. Encoded protein: CASSLGSQGVREQYF.

J is TRBJ1-1 and V is TRBV24-1; 8 bases agree with TRBD1. Trimming took 2 bases from V and 0 from J; bases not matched to a gene: 7. The CDR3 totals 17 residues. CDR1 KGHDR and CDR2 SFDVKD come from the germline V gene. CDR3 loop: CATSDSGQGDMNTEAFF. DNA of the CDR3: TGTGCCACCAGTGATTCCGGACAGGGCGACATGAACACTGAAGCTTTCTTT.

The V gene is TRBV6-5, the J gene TRBJ1-2, with 7 bases matching TRBD1. The ends lost 6 bases at V and 4 bases at J; junction bases unmatched: 5. The germline CDR1 and CDR2 sequences are MNHEY and SVGAGI. The CDR3 contains 13 residues. Here the CDR3 DNA reads TGTGCCAGCAGCAGGGGGTACGGCTATGGCTACACCTTC. Its protein is CASSRGYGYGYTF.

This clone was counted between two and nine times. J is TRBJ1-2 and V is TRBV7-9, with 9 bases fitting TRBD1. The trim removed 5 bases at V and 8 bases at J, leaving 3 bases unmatched. The germline gives CDR1 SEHNR, CDR2 FQNEAQ (reference sequence). This CDR3 is 12 amino acids long. The CDR3 DNA reads TGTGCCAGCAGCCGGACAGGGGAGGGCTACACCTTC. Its protein product is CASSRTGEGYTF.

The chain carries TRBV3-1 (or the pseudogene TRBV3-2) and TRBJ2-2, with TRBD2 as a possible D gene (6 bases). Germline V gives CDR1 LGHDT, CDR2 YNNKEL (reference sequence). The CDR3 runs 16 residues. Between the trimmed V and J ends, which lost 3 bases and 2 bases, there was a span of 13 bases. For the CDR3, the DNA is TGTGCCAGCAGCCAGATCACCGGGACTAACACCGGGGAGCTGTTTTTT. It yields the protein CASSQITGTNTGELFF.